Presented here are 14 T cell receptor beta chains from one specimen sequenced in a study of T cell responses to AZD1222 COVID-19 vaccine. Sequencing used immunoSEQ multiplex PCR; TCRdb keeps in-frame clones, though not all of them. Among roughly 100,000 clones listed, about 92% were seen once. The sample consisted of peripheral blood, taken on day 0 of AZD1222 vaccination. The receptors were sampled from an adult in good health.

This chain connects TRBV18 to TRBJ1-4, with 7 nucleotides matching TRBD1. CDR1 is KGHSH, CDR2 LQKENI, per germline. The CDR3 covers 14 residues. V shed 5 bases and J 8 bases; nucleotides not matched to a gene: 8. The CDR3 DNA is TGTGCCAGCTCAAGGGGACAGACCCAGGAAAAACTGTTTTTT. This gives the protein CASSRGQTQEKLFF.

The chain is built from TRBV4-1 and TRBJ2-7, with a possible D match to TRBD1 (7 bases). The CDR3 is made up of 14 amino acids. Germline V gene lookup returns CDR1 MGHRA and CDR2 YSYEKL. V was trimmed by 0 bases and J by 7 bases, leaving 13 bases between them. CDR3 sequence (DNA): TGCGCCAGCAGCCAAGATACAGGGGCGGGGGAGCAGTACTTC. It yields the protein CASSQDTGAGEQYF.

The V call is TRBV7-9, the J call TRBJ2-5, with D possibly being TRBD2 (5 bases). Germline CDR1 reads SEHNR; CDR2 reads FQNEAQ (reference sequence). The CDR3 sequence is 16 residues long. Trimming removed 4 bases at V and 2 bases at J, with 17 bases between. The CDR3 DNA is TGTGCCAGCAGCTCTACCGGGGATCGTCCACAAGAGACCCAGTACTTC. Its protein product is CASSSTGDRPQETQYF.

This chain joins TRBV6-5 and TRBJ1-1, with TRBD1 identical over 7 bases. Per germline, CDR1 MNHEY and CDR2 SVGAGI. V was pared by 6 bases and J by 3 bases, with 7 bases of the junction left unmatched. The CDR3 spans 14 residues. The CDR3: CASRTGELDTEAFF. CDR3 in DNA: TGTGCCAGCAGAACAGGGGAGTTAGACACTGAAGCTTTCTTT.

The chain has TRBV9 and TRBJ2-7; 12 positions agree with TRBD2. Germline V lookup: CDR1 SGDLS, CDR2 YYNGEE. This CDR3 region has 18 residues. V shed 4 bases and J 0 bases; nucleotides not matched to a gene: 11. The CDR3 protein is CASSPRLAGVLDSYEQYF. The DNA of the CDR3 is TGTGCCAGCAGCCCAAGACTAGCGGGGGTGCTCGACTCCTACGAGCAGTACTTC.

This chain uses TRBV18 with TRBJ1-3; tentative D call: TRBD1 (5 bases). Trimming removed 3 bases from V and 6 bases from J, with 15 bases in between. The CDR3 spans 15 residues. CDR1 is KGHSH, CDR2 LQKENI, per germline. Here the CDR3 DNA reads TGTGCCAGCTCACCGATCCCAGGGAGCGAAAACACCATATATTTT. It encodes CASSPIPGSENTIYF.

J is TRBJ2-7 and V is TRBV5-1; D gene uncertain. With 2 bases removed from V and 4 bases from J, the gap between germline ends came to 7 bases. The CDR3 loop spans 12 amino acids. Germline V lookup: CDR1 SGHRS, CDR2 YFSETQ. CDR3 sequence (DNA): TGCGCCAGCAGCTTAGGACGGTACGAGCAGTACTTC. It yields the protein CASSLGRYEQYF.

This clone has just one count. The rearrangement uses TRBV20-1 and TRBJ1-2, with D maybe TRBD1 (6 bases). The germline V gene has CDR1 DFQATT and CDR2 SNEGSKA (reference sequence). This CDR3 region has 13 residues. The ends were cut back, 3 bases at V and 2 bases at J, with 10 bases in the middle. CDR3 sequence reads: CSASPGVNYGYTF. In DNA, the CDR3 is TGCAGTGCTAGTCCAGGGGTGAACTATGGCTACACCTTC.

The rearrangement links TRBV11-2 to TRBJ1-4; D unclear. The CDR3 spans 13 residues. Germline loops: CDR1 SGHAT, CDR2 FQNNGV. The V end was cut by 5 bases, the J end by 5 bases, with 9 bases between. CDR3 nucleotides: TGTGCCAGCAGCCAGACTAGGAATGAAAAACTGTTTTTT. Translated: CASSQTRNEKLFF.

The chain joins TRBV12-3 or TRBV12-4 to TRBJ2-7; 9 bases map to TRBD1. The CDR3 consists of 13 residues. J gave up 4 bases and V 5 bases, and 3 bases lay outside the gene matches. The CDR3 spells CASSPGQGYEQYF. The CDR3, as DNA: TGTGCCAGCAGTCCAGGACAGGGGTACGAGCAGTACTTC.

This clone was counted once. The J gene is TRBJ1-6, the V gene TRBV7-9; the D gene is possibly TRBD1 (6 bases). Germline V gene lookup returns CDR1 SEHNR and CDR2 FQNEAQ (reference sequence). V lost 5 bases, J lost 7 bases, and 18 bases lay in between. The CDR3 runs 16 residues. CDR3 bases: TGTGCCAGCAGCCCCCGAATGGGGGGCTGGAATTCACCCCTCCACTTT. Amino acid sequence: CASSPRMGGWNSPLHF.

The rearrangement joins TRBV13 to TRBJ1-1; D is undetermined. The CDR3 contains 10 residues. Germline V gene lookup returns CDR1 PRHDT and CDR2 FYEKMQ (reference sequence). Trimming stripped 4 bases from V and 7 bases from J, with 4 bases between. The CDR3 DNA reads TGTGCCAGCAGCTGGGTTGAAGCTTTCTTT. This gives the protein CASSWVEAFF. Filled out from reference TRBV13 and TRBJ1-1, the complete variable domain reads AAGVIQSPRHLIKEKRETATLKCYPIPRHDTVYWYQQGPGQDPQFLISFYEKMQSDKGSIPDRFSAQQFSDYHSELNMSSLELGDSALYFCASSWVEAFFGQGTRLTVV.

V usage is TRBV3-1 (or the pseudogene TRBV3-2) and J usage is TRBJ1-2; TRBD1 is a possible D gene (6 bases). Trimming pared 1 base from V and 3 bases from J, leaving 12 bases between. Per germline, CDR1 LGHDT and CDR2 YNNKEL (reference sequence). The CDR3 has 15 amino acids. The CDR3 is CASSQGFSGDYGYTF. CDR3 coding DNA: TGTGCCAGCAGCCAAGGATTTTCAGGGGACTATGGCTACACCTTC.

The chain carries TRBV5-1 and TRBJ1-3; 8 bases are a match to TRBD1. The germline V gene has CDR1 SGHRS and CDR2 YFSETQ. J lost 4 bases, V lost 0 bases, and 3 bases had no gene match. The CDR3 is 15 residues long. The CDR3 spells CASSLGTGKGNTIYF. DNA of the CDR3: TGCGCCAGCAGCTTGGGGACAGGGAAAGGAAACACCATATATTTT.